These 16 T cell receptor beta chains were sequenced from one sample in a study of cytotoxic CD8 clonotypes in ibrutinib-treated CLL. The protocol was immunoSEQ multiplex PCR, while the TCRdb copy is restricted to in-frame clones and leaves out a portion. This table has about 35,000 clones, 70% to 75% appearing once. The sequencing here drew on PBMCs, taken at disease progression, from a patient treated with ibrutinib. Receptors were obtained from a human donor with chronic lymphocytic leukemia.

The V call is TRBV4-1, the J call TRBJ1-1, with TRBD1 matching over 11 bases. The CDR3 consists of 17 residues. Germline loops: CDR1 MGHRA, CDR2 YSYEKL. Losses at the gene ends were 3 bases for V and 5 bases for J; bases not matched to a gene: 11. In DNA form, the CDR3 reads TGCGCCAGCAGCCATGGGACAGGGGGAGGCTATAGGACTGAAGCTTTCTTT. Amino acids: CASSHGTGGGYRTEAFF.

This clone was observed a handful of times. This sequence joins TRBV7-9 and TRBJ1-2; D is unclear. Germline CDR1 is SEHNR and CDR2 is FQNEAQ (reference sequence). V shed 1 base and J shed 6 bases, with 9 bases lying between them. CDR3 length: 13 amino acids. The CDR3 region has the DNA TGTGCCAGCAGCTTAGTAGAGAATGATGGCTACACCTTC. It codes for CASSLVENDGYTF.

V gene TRBV5-1 combines with J gene TRBJ2-1; 8 bases match TRBD2. Germline V gene sequence: CDR1 SGHRS, CDR2 YFSETQ. V was clipped by 0 bases and J by 7 bases; unmatched bases: 6. The CDR3 is 15 amino acids. The CDR3 region has the DNA TGCGCCAGCAGCTTGGGTAGCGGGGTTACTAATGAGCAGTTCTTC. It codes for CASSLGSGVTNEQFF.

This clone was seen a few times. The CDR3 DNA sequence: TGTGCTAGTGGTTTGGGCAGGGGATCTGGAAACACCATATATTTT. Protein product: CASGLGRGSGNTIYF. The chain recombines TRBV12-5 with TRBJ1-3; TRBD1 is a possible D gene (6 bases). V was trimmed by 1 base and J by 1 base, leaving 8 bases between them. Germline CDR1 LGHNT, CDR2 FRNRAP. The CDR3 totals 15 residues. The complete variable domain, with remaining parts taken from reference TRBV12-5 and TRBJ1-3, reads DARVTQTPRHKVTEMGQEVTMRCQPILGHNTVFWYRQTMMQGLELLAYFRNRAPLDDSGMPKDRFSAEMPDATLATLKIQPSEPRDSAVYFCASGLGRGSGNTIYFGEGSWLTVV.

The chain couples TRBV2 to TRBJ2-6, with D perhaps TRBD1 (6 bases). Germline CDR1 is SNHLY and CDR2 is FYNNEI. The length of the CDR3 is 13 residues. The ends were cut back, 9 bases at V and 2 bases at J, with 8 bases in the middle. The CDR3 sequence: CARQGAGANVLTF. The CDR3 nucleotides read TGTGCCAGACAGGGAGCTGGGGCCAACGTCCTGACTTTC.

The J gene is TRBJ1-2, the V gene TRBV6-6; D is possibly TRBD1 (6 bases). Trimming removed 5 bases from V and 2 bases from J, with 15 bases in between. The CDR3 loop spans 15 amino acids. Per germline, CDR1 MNHNY and CDR2 SVGAGI (reference sequence). CDR3 protein: CASSPSTGLNYGYTF. CDR3 nucleotides: TGTGCCAGCAGTCCTTCGACAGGTTTGAACTATGGCTACACCTTC.

This sequence joins TRBV14 and TRBJ2-5; perhaps D is TRBD1 or TRBD2 (5 bases each). Germline V CDR1 and CDR2: SGHDN, FVKESK. The ends were cut back, 2 bases at V and 5 bases at J, with 21 bases in the middle. This CDR3 is 17 amino acids long. CDR3: CASSQLRGVSERETQYF. The CDR3 DNA sequence: TGTGCCAGCAGCCAACTCCGAGGGGTGTCGGAACGGGAGACCCAGTACTTC.

The V and J genes are TRBV25-1 and TRBJ2-4; D is unclear. Per the germline V gene, CDR1 is MGHDK and CDR2 is SYGVNS. The ends were cut back, 0 bases at V and 9 bases at J, with 3 bases in the middle. This CDR3 is built from 11 residues. CDR3: CASSEYGIQYF. The CDR3 coding sequence is TGTGCCAGCAGTGAATACGGCATTCAGTACTTC.

The gene calls are TRBV2 and TRBJ2-1, with 8 bases aligning to TRBD2. After removal of 1 base from V and 3 bases from J, the junction contained 2 bases not matched to a gene. CDR1 is SNHLY, CDR2 FYNNEI, per germline. CDR3 length equals 15 residues. The CDR3 here is CASSEGLAGYNEQFF. CDR3 DNA: TGTGCCAGCAGTGAAGGGCTAGCGGGCTACAATGAGCAGTTCTTC.

This clone was detected only once. V and J are TRBV10-3 and TRBJ2-4, with no clear D. This CDR3 has 13 amino acids. Germline V gives CDR1 ENHRY, CDR2 SYGVKD. V was shortened by 9 bases and J by 2 bases, with 11 bases between the two germline ends. CDR3 bases: TGTGCCATAAGACGAACAACCAAAAACATTCAGTACTTC. Translated, it gives CAIRRTTKNIQYF.

V gene TRBV29-1 combines with J gene TRBJ1-2; 7 bases agree with TRBD1. J gave up 0 bases and V 6 bases, and 10 bases lay outside the gene matches. The CDR3 runs to 15 residues. Germline V CDR1 and CDR2: SQVTM, ANQGSEA. CDR3 amino acids: CSVKPLGTANYGYTF. CDR3 DNA: TGCAGCGTCAAACCCCTCGGGACAGCTAACTATGGCTACACCTTC.

This chain connects TRBV11-2 to TRBJ2-1, with 8 bases aligning to TRBD1. With V trimmed by 1 base and J by 9 bases, 8 bases remained unmatched. CDR3 length equals 15 residues. CDR1 is SGHAT and CDR2 is FQNNGV in the germline V gene. The CDR3 bases are TGTGCCAGCAGCTTAGGGCAGGGGGCTAGGTCTGAGCAGTTCTTC. Encoded protein: CASSLGQGARSEQFF.

This chain uses TRBV5-4 with TRBJ2-7, with TRBD1 as a possible D gene (6 bases). V was clipped by 4 bases and J by 5 bases, with 16 bases between them. This CDR3 is 14 amino acids long. Germline values: CDR1 SGHNT, CDR2 YYREEE (reference sequence). In DNA form, the CDR3 reads TGTGCCAGCAGCCTCACACAGGGACGCGACGAGCAGTACTTC. Translating gives CASSLTQGRDEQYF.

This chain connects TRBV2 to TRBJ1-2; TRBD1 matches at 12 bases. This CDR3 has 15 amino acids. Trimming at V came to 6 bases and at J to 7 bases, leaving 9 bases not matched to a gene. The germline V gene has CDR1 SNHLY and CDR2 FYNNEI. The CDR3: CASSEVPGQGAGYTF. CDR3 nucleotide sequence: TGTGCCAGCAGCGAGGTCCCGGGACAGGGGGCTGGCTACACCTTC.

In this sample, this clone turned up a few times. This chain joins TRBV5-4 and TRBJ2-7; no clear D. Looked up from germline, CDR1 is SGHNT and CDR2 is YYREEE (reference sequence). This CDR3 has 12 residues. The V and J ends lost 3 bases and 6 bases respectively, with 10 bases between them. This chain's CDR3 is CASSSLETEQYF. DNA for the CDR3: TGTGCCAGCAGCTCCCTCGAAACCGAGCAGTACTTC.

This chain uses TRBV4-1 with TRBJ2-7; a weak D match, TRBD1 (5 bases). The CDR3 length is 13 residues. CDR1 is MGHRA, CDR2 YSYEKL, per germline. V lost 4 bases, J lost 3 bases, and 10 bases lay in between. The CDR3 nucleotides read TGCGCCAGCAGCCGTTCGGACAACTACGAGCAGTACTTC. Protein product: CASSRSDNYEQYF.